This TCR beta chain was observed in a study of blood T cell repertoires in COVID-19. Study overall: Researchers got acute and convalescent COVID-19 samples from the United States, Italy and Spain. The analysed material was cDNA or gDNA that came from T cells, B-cell-depleted T cells, or PBMCs.

The ends were cut back, 4 bases at V and 5 bases at J, with 17 bases in the middle. This CDR3 has 15 amino acids. CDR1 and CDR2 from the germline V gene are MGHRA and YSYEKL. As handled by the study authors: Nucleated cell number was recorded as an estimate derived from reference gene primer amplification. The assay was immunoSEQ multiplex PCR, and TCRdb's table has in-frame clones only and misses some. That table gives V, J and clone size, and the DNA gave D and trimming. This repertoire shows some 70,000 clones, 65% to 85% found once; its top ten account for about 5%. This chain uses TRBV4-1 with TRBJ2-5, with D possibly being TRBD2 (7 bases). Source material: peripheral blood. This sequence was found in a middle-aged man with active COVID-19. CDR3 nucleotides: TGCGCCAGCAGCCCATCTAGCGGAGGGGGGGAGACCCAGTACTTC. It encodes CASSPSSGGGETQYF.